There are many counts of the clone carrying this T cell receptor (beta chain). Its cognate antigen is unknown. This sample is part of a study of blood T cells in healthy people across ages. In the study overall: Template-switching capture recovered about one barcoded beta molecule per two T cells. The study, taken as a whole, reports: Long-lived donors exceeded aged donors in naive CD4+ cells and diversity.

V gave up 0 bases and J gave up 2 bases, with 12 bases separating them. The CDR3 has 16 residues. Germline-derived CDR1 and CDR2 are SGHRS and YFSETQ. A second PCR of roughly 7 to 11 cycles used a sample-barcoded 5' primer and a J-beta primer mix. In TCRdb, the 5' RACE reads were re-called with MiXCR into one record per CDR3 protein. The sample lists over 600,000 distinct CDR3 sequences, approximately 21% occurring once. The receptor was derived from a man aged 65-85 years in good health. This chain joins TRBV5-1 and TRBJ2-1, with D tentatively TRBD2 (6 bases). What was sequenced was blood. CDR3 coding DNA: TGCGCCAGCAGCTTGGTGACGGGAGTGACCTACAATGAGCAGTTCTTC. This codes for CASSLVTGVTYNEQFF. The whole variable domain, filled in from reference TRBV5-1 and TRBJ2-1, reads KAGVTQTPRYLIKTRGQQVTLSCSPISGHRSVSWYQQTPGQGLQFLFEYFSETQRNKGNFPGRFSGRQFSNSRSEMNVSTLELGDSALYLCASSLVTGVTYNEQFFGPGTRLTVL.